This TCR beta chain is drawn from a study of cytomegalovirus exposure and HLA in healthy donors. This CDR3 is 14 amino acids long. The V gene's germline CDR1 is SGHTA and CDR2 FQGNSA. The ends lost 5 bases at V and 2 bases at J; junction bases unmatched: 5. Study-wide findings and caveats: Under in vitro conditions, three CMV-associated chains were confirmed as specific for CMV antigens. Analyzed later, most CMV-associated TCR beta chains appeared HLA-restricted.

Concerning this clone itself: The target antigen is unknown.

A multiplex PCR was run with 60 Vbeta primers and 13 Jbeta primers. The assay was immunoSEQ multiplex PCR, and TCRdb's table has in-frame clones only and misses some. The repertoire has 150,000 to 200,000 clones, more than 75% of them found once; the top ten carry roughly 3.6%. The sample was PBMCs. V and J are TRBV7-2 and TRBJ2-5, with 7 bases lining up with TRBD1. The sequence was collected from a man in his forties in good health and CMV-seropositive. The CDR3 reads CASSKGQLQETQYF. The CDR3 DNA reads TGTGCCAGCAGCAAGGGACAGCTACAAGAGACCCAGTACTTC.